The following is a T cell receptor beta chain sequence with its context. This sample was included in a study of control samples from healthy donors and cancer patients. Sequenced by immunoSEQ multiplex PCR; TCRdb stores in-frame clones only, minus some. This sample has approximately 87,000 clones, with around 91% found just once. Germline CDR1 SNHLY, CDR2 FYNNEI. V gave up 2 bases and J gave up 4 bases; unmatched junction bases: 10. The CDR3 contains 16 residues. This chain links TRBV2 with TRBJ1-1, with 7 bases identical to TRBD1. The receptor was isolated from a man aged 50-60 years in good health. The sequenced material came from blood. CDR3 nucleotide sequence: TGTGCCAGCAGTGAACTAGGAGGGGGCGGGGCCACTGAAGCTTTCTTT. Encoded protein: CASSELGGGGATEAFF.